This T cell receptor (delta chain) emerged from a study of gamma-delta T cells after stem cell transplantation. TCRdb reprocessed the RT-PCR reads through CATT. In the table there are 1,000 to 1,500 delta-chain clones, around 1.8% of which are singletons. Trimming removed 9 bases from V and 0 bases from J; junction bases left unmatched: 20. The CDR3 spans 19 residues. Germline loops: CDR1 TSWWSYY, CDR2 QGS. This clone turned up a few times. The receptor comes from a human donor. It is not recorded whose cells these are; they may come from a transplant donor. J is TRDJ1 and V is TRDV1, with TRDD3 identical over 9 bases. The sequenced sample consisted of gamma-delta T cells. CDR3 sequence reads: CALPTIPTWTGGHTDKLIF. The CDR3 coding sequence is TGTGCTCTCCCTACTATTCCTACGTGGACTGGGGGACACACCGATAAACTCATCTTT.